These T cell receptor beta chains were read from a single sample in a study of cytomegalovirus exposure and HLA in healthy donors. Using immunoSEQ multiplex PCR, the repertoire was profiled, and TCRdb retains in-frame clones only, with some absent. The sample lists under 200,000 clones, 70% to 90% seen once, with under 2% in the top ten. The sequenced sample consisted of PBMCs. The receptors derive from a woman aged 18-29 years in good health and CMV-seronegative. Each CDR3 is given with its conserved first and last residue. Fields, in order: clone size, D gene, J gene, V gene, CDR3 DNA, CDR3 protein. D genes are given only for firm matches. Only part of the rows carry a size: once, few, many, or a class if the clone is expanded.

clone_size: -
d_call: -
j_call: TRBJ2-1
v_call: TRBV6-4
cdr3_nt: TGTGCCAGCAGTGACGAAGCGCGAAGCTCCTACAATGAGCAGTTCTTC
cdr3_aa: CASSDEARSSYNEQFF

clone_size: -
d_call: -
j_call: TRBJ1-2
v_call: TRBV5-1
cdr3_nt: TGCGCCAGCAGCTGGGCGGACAGATATGGCTACACCTTC
cdr3_aa: CASSWADRYGYTF

clone_size: once
d_call: TRBD1
j_call: TRBJ1-2
v_call: TRBV18
cdr3_nt: TGTGCCAGCTCACCAACAGGGGGAAGAAGTGGCTACACCTTC
cdr3_aa: CASSPTGGRSGYTF

clone_size: few
d_call: -
j_call: TRBJ1-5
v_call: TRBV2
cdr3_nt: TGTGCCAGCAGGGCAGGGTGGAATCAGCCCCAGCATTTT
cdr3_aa: CASRAGWNQPQHF

clone_size: -
d_call: -
j_call: TRBJ1-2
v_call: TRBV9
cdr3_nt: TGTGCCAGCAGCGCGGAGAGGCTGCACTATGGCTACACCTTC
cdr3_aa: CASSAERLHYGYTF

clone_size: -
d_call: -
j_call: TRBJ2-5
v_call: TRBV7-7
cdr3_nt: TGTGCCAGCAGCCGTCGGGACACACAAGAGACCCAGTACTTC
cdr3_aa: CASSRRDTQETQYF

clone_size: -
d_call: -
j_call: TRBJ1-5
v_call: TRBV27
cdr3_nt: TGTGCCAGCAGTCCACGGCTAAGGCAGGGAGGTCAGCCCCAGCATTTT
cdr3_aa: CASSPRLRQGGQPQHF

clone_size: once
d_call: TRBD2
j_call: TRBJ2-3
v_call: TRBV7-2
cdr3_nt: TGTGCCAGCAGGATAGCGGGAGGGGTTGATACGCAGTATTTT
cdr3_aa: CASRIAGGVDTQYF

clone_size: -
d_call: -
j_call: TRBJ1-2
v_call: TRBV6-5
cdr3_nt: TGTGCCAGCAGTTACTCTCAGCGGGGGGCCAATGGCTACACCTTC
cdr3_aa: CASSYSQRGANGYTF

clone_size: -
d_call: TRBD1
j_call: TRBJ2-7
v_call: TRBV10-3
cdr3_nt: TGTGCCATCAGTGGGGGTCAGACAGGGTCCGAGCAGTACTTC
cdr3_aa: CAISGGQTGSEQYF